Below are 17 T cell receptor beta chains sequenced from a single sample in a study of glioma-infiltrating T cells. TCR alpha and beta CDR3 regions were amplified from RNA using iRepertoire nested multiplex PCR. TCRdb ran MiXCR on the multiplex PCR reads and lists one entry per CDR3 protein. The data show some 99,000 distinct CDR3 sequences, less than 30% seen once. Source material: glioma tissue, nonneoplastic brain tissue, or PBMCs (not recorded which). These receptors came from a human donor with low-grade glioma or glioblastoma, undergoing nonglioma brain surgery, or in good health (not recorded which).

The sample holds one count of this clonotype. With a much larger clone just one base away, this may be a read error. The V call is TRBV5-1, the J call TRBJ2-7; unclear D gene. Between the trimmed V and J ends, which lost 0 bases and 4 bases, there was a span of 5 bases. Per the germline V gene, CDR1 is SGHRS and CDR2 is YFSETQ. The CDR3 sequence is 12 residues long. This CDR3 reads CASSLDEYEQYF. The CDR3 coding sequence is TGCGCCAGCAGCTTGGACGAGTACGAGCAGTACTTC.

V is TRBV27 and J is TRBJ1-1; TRBD1 aligns across 8 bases. Trimming cost V 9 bases and J 8 bases; bases outside gene matches: 8. The CDR3 is 12 residues long. The V gene's germline CDR1 is MNHEY and CDR2 SMNVEV (reference sequence). CDR3 amino acids: CARCPGGTEAFF. The CDR3 region has the DNA TGTGCCAGATGTCCAGGGGGCACCGAAGCTTTCTTT.

This clonotype turned up a few times. The V gene is TRBV3-1, the J gene TRBJ2-5; D gene unclear. The V gene's germline CDR1 is LGHDT and CDR2 YNNKEL (reference sequence). This CDR3 is built from 15 residues. V lost 1 base, J lost 5 bases, and 14 bases lay in between. CDR3 amino acids: CASSQGVFAGETQYF. As DNA, the CDR3 is TGTGCCAGCAGCCAAGGAGTGTTCGCTGGGGAGACCCAGTACTTC.

Here the CDR3 reads CASSIDMQGINEKLFF. For the CDR3, the DNA is TGTGCCAGTAGTATAGATATGCAGGGGATTAATGAAAAACTGTTTTTT. The chain has TRBV19 and TRBJ1-4, with a tentative D call TRBD1 (6 bases). Germline CDR1 reads LNHDA; CDR2 reads SQIVND (reference sequence). The CDR3 is 16 residues long. The V gene lost 0 bases and the J gene lost 4 bases, with 12 bases spanning the gap.

This clonotype has ten or more counts. The chain uses TRBV4-3 and TRBJ1-3; D gene ambiguous. V was cut by 0 bases and J by 5 bases, with 11 bases left in between. CDR1 and CDR2 from the germline V gene are LGHNA and YSLEER. The CDR3 length is 15 residues. The CDR3 sequence: CASSQDGDGRNTIYF. The CDR3 DNA reads TGCGCCAGCAGCCAAGATGGTGACGGAAGAAACACCATATATTTT.

The sample holds many counts of this clonotype. The gene calls are TRBV24-1 and TRBJ1-2; TRBD1 matches at 7 bases. Germline CDR1 reads KGHDR; CDR2 reads SFDVKD. The J segment lost 7 bases and the V segment lost 4 bases, leaving 8 bases of the junction unmatched. This CDR3 is 14 amino acids long. CDR3 region: CATSDSGTAVGYTF. The CDR3 bases are TGTGCCACCAGTGACTCCGGGACAGCAGTTGGCTACACCTTC.

This clonotype has ten or more counts. The rearrangement uses TRBV5-4 and TRBJ1-1; D is perhaps TRBD1 (5 bases). The CDR3 extends over 15 amino acids. Per germline, CDR1 SGHNT and CDR2 YYREEE (reference sequence). Trimming pared 1 base from V and 3 bases from J, leaving 13 bases between. CDR3 in amino acids: CASSLLRGEDTEAFF. Written as DNA, the CDR3 is TGTGCCAGCAGCTTGTTAAGGGGCGAGGACACTGAAGCTTTCTTT.

This clonotype was observed many times. The chain combines TRBV5-1 with TRBJ1-1, with D perhaps matching TRBD1 (6 bases). Between the trimmed V and J ends, which lost 0 bases and 0 bases, there was a span of 12 bases. Germline V lookup: CDR1 SGHRS, CDR2 YFSETQ. There are 16 residues in the CDR3. The CDR3 sequence: CASSLATGQMNTEAFF. The CDR3 coding sequence is TGCGCCAGCAGCTTGGCGACTGGACAGATGAACACTGAAGCTTTCTTT.

At least ten counts were recorded for this clonotype. The rearrangement joins TRBV20-1 to TRBJ1-2; a weak D match, TRBD1 (6 bases). V lost 7 bases and J lost 1, with 13 bases in between. The length of the CDR3 is 13 residues. In germline, CDR1 is DFQATT, CDR2 SNEGSKA (reference sequence). This CDR3 is CSGTEPNNYGYTF. The CDR3 nucleotides read TGCAGTGGGACAGAGCCCAATAACTATGGCTACACCTTC.

The sample holds many counts of this clonotype. This chain connects TRBV20-1 to TRBJ2-3, with TRBD1 matching over 8 bases. The CDR3 consists of 15 residues. J was trimmed by 1 base and V by 4 bases; bases with no gene match: 7. Per germline, CDR1 DFQATT and CDR2 SNEGSKA (reference sequence). CDR3 sequence (DNA): TGCAGTGCTATGTCACCGGGACAGGGCACAGATACGCAGTATTTT. Translated, it gives CSAMSPGQGTDTQYF.

This clonotype was recorded at least ten times. V usage is TRBV15 and J usage is TRBJ2-3; D gene ambiguous. This CDR3 is built from 14 residues. The germline gives CDR1 LNHNV, CDR2 YYDKDF (reference sequence). Trimming pared 8 bases from V and 0 bases from J, leaving 12 bases between. For the CDR3, the DNA is TGTGCCACCGGGGTTGACAAAAGCACAGATACGCAGTATTTT. As protein: CATGVDKSTDTQYF.

This clonotype was found many times. V usage is TRBV12-3 or TRBV12-4 and J usage is TRBJ1-5; D perhaps matches TRBD1 (5 bases). This CDR3 contains 15 residues. V lost 5 bases and J lost 3, with 14 bases in between. CDR3 nucleotides: TGTGCCAGCAGTCCCGGGGACGGGTACAATCAGCCCCAGCATTTT. Translated, it gives CASSPGDGYNQPQHF.

A remark on this clonotype: Mismatch with germline at one junction end may stem from a read error. This chain links TRBV19 with TRBJ2-7; TRBD1 matches at 9 bases. This CDR3 comprises 15 residues. Germline V gives CDR1 LNHDA, CDR2 SQIVND (reference sequence). The CDR3 sequence: CASSIPGTGFYEHYF. The CDR3 bases are TGTGCCAGTAGTATCCCCGGGACAGGGTTTTACGAGCACTACTTC. Filled out from reference TRBV19 and TRBJ2-7, the complete variable domain reads DGGITQSPKYLFRKEGQNVTLSCEQNLNHDAMYWYRQDPGQGLRLIYYSQIVNDFQKGDIAEGYSVSREKKESFPLTVTSAQKNPTAFYLCASSIPGTGFYEHYFGPGTRLTVT.

The V gene is TRBV7-2, the J gene TRBJ1-1; weak D call: TRBD1 (5 bases). The CDR3 has 13 amino acids. The V gene lost 9 bases and the J gene lost 8 bases, with 19 bases spanning the gap. Germline V gene lookup returns CDR1 SGHTA and CDR2 FQGNSA. The DNA for the CDR3 is TGTGCCAGAAAAAGACAGATGAACAAGGAAGCTTTCTTT. Residues: CARKRQMNKEAFF.

This clonotype was counted at least ten times. The genes are TRBV7-9 and TRBJ1-2; the D is unclear. V was clipped by 3 bases and J by 8 bases, with 10 bases between them. This CDR3 comprises 12 residues. Germline lookup yields CDR1 SEHNR and CDR2 FQNEAQ (reference sequence). The CDR3 is CASSFQATGYTF. CDR3 coding DNA: TGTGCCAGCAGCTTTCAGGCAACGGGCTACACCTTC.

This clonotype occurred a few times. This chain connects TRBV12-5 to TRBJ1-2, with 9 bases lining up with TRBD1. Trimming cost V 4 bases and J 7 bases; bases outside gene matches: 4. This CDR3 has 13 residues. Germline assignment: CDR1 LGHNT and CDR2 FRNRAP. This CDR3 reads CASGSGTGLGYTF. The CDR3 DNA reads TGTGCTAGTGGTTCCGGGACAGGGCTTGGCTACACCTTC. The entire variable domain, with the rest obtained from reference TRBV12-5 and TRBJ1-2, is as follows: DARVTQTPRHKVTEMGQEVTMRCQPILGHNTVFWYRQTMMQGLELLAYFRNRAPLDDSGMPKDRFSAEMPDATLATLKIQPSEPRDSAVYFCASGSGTGLGYTFGSGTRLTVV.

This clonotype was seen ten or more times. The V call is TRBV2, the J call TRBJ2-1; weak D call: TRBD2 (5 bases). CDR3 length: 15 amino acids. Trimming took 6 bases from V and 6 from J, leaving 18 bases between them. In germline, CDR1 is SNHLY, CDR2 FYNNEI. DNA for the CDR3: TGTGCCAGCAGCCGAGGACTGGTCCTAAGCAATGAGCAGTTCTTC. Translating gives CASSRGLVLSNEQFF.